These 5 T cell receptor beta chains came from one sample sequenced in a study of blood T cell repertoires in COVID-19. Method: immunoSEQ multiplex PCR; TCRdb's copy keeps in-frame clones and lacks some. The table records roughly 130,000 clones, about three quarters of them present only once. Sample: peripheral blood. These receptors came from a man in his fifties or sixties with acute or convalescent COVID-19.

The table lists this clone with a count of one. This sequence joins TRBV4-1 and TRBJ1-6; TRBD1 agrees at 7 bases. The CDR3 is 13 amino acids. Germline V gene lookup returns CDR1 MGHRA and CDR2 YSYEKL. The V gene end was trimmed by 6 bases and the J gene end by 7 bases; junction bases not matched to a gene: 3. CDR3 in DNA: TGCGCCAGCAGGACAGGGTTAAATTCACCCCTCCACTTT. It is translated as CASRTGLNSPLHF.

The chain joins TRBV15 to TRBJ1-2; 8 bases align to TRBD1. The CDR3 contains 16 residues. Per germline, CDR1 LNHNV and CDR2 YYDKDF (reference sequence). V lost 1 base and J lost 2; bases outside the gene matches: 6. The CDR3 region is CATSRGGQGANYGYTF. As DNA, the CDR3 is TGTGCCACCAGCAGAGGGGGGCAGGGGGCGAACTATGGCTACACCTTC.

The V and J genes are TRBV6-6 and TRBJ2-1; perhaps TRBD1 as D (5 bases). Germline CDR1 reads MNHNY; CDR2 reads SVGAGI (reference sequence). With 4 bases removed from V and 11 bases from J, the gap between germline ends came to 9 bases. The CDR3 runs to 11 residues. In DNA, the CDR3 is TGTGCCAGCAGTTTAGACAGCCAGCAGTTCTTC. This gives the protein CASSLDSQQFF.

V usage is TRBV5-4 and J usage is TRBJ2-2, with D uncertain. Germline V CDR1 and CDR2: SGHNT, YYREEE (reference sequence). CDR3 length equals 14 residues. The V gene lost 4 bases and the J gene lost 2 bases, with 9 bases spanning the gap. CDR3 coding DNA: TGTGCCAGCAGCCTTACAGTTAACACCGGGGAGCTGTTTTTT. This translates into CASSLTVNTGELFF.

The chain employs TRBV7-3 and TRBJ2-3; TRBD2 matches at 15 bases. Trimming at V came to 5 bases and at J to 4 bases, leaving 7 bases not matched to a gene. The CDR3 totals 17 residues. Germline V lookup: CDR1 SGHTA, CDR2 FQGTGA. The CDR3 DNA is TGTGCCAGCAGCAAAGGACTAGCGGGGGGGCATCCAGATACGCAGTATTTT. Translating gives CASSKGLAGGHPDTQYF.